These 30 T cell receptor beta chains share one sample of origin, sequenced in a study of blood T cell repertoires in COVID-19. TCRdb keeps only in-frame clones here, not all; method: immunoSEQ multiplex PCR. The sample shows a few hundred thousand clones, about 87% of them seen only once. The sample comprised peripheral blood. These receptors all come from a man aged 60-69 years who had recovered from COVID-19.

J is TRBJ1-4 and V is TRBV5-1; 9 bases are shared with TRBD1. The CDR3 contains 16 residues. V dropped 2 bases and J dropped 2; count of bases not matched to a gene: 4. Looked up from germline, CDR1 is SGHRS and CDR2 is YFSETQ. The DNA for the CDR3 is TGCGCCAGCAGCTTAGGACAGGGGCCGACTAATGAAAAACTGTTTTTT. Its protein product is CASSLGQGPTNEKLFF.

The chain links TRBV7-9 to TRBJ1-4; 7 bases fit TRBD1. Trimming cost V 5 bases and J 8 bases; bases outside gene matches: 11. CDR3 size: 15 residues. In germline, CDR1 is SEHNR, CDR2 FQNEAQ (reference sequence). In DNA form, the CDR3 reads TGTGCCAGCAGCCCGTGGACAGGCGAGGTCGAAAAACTGTTTTTT. Protein: CASSPWTGEVEKLFF.

There are a few counts of this clone. The chain recombines TRBV19 with TRBJ1-4; 10 nucleotides line up with TRBD1. V shed 5 bases and J 8 bases; nucleotides not matched to a gene: 2. Germline CDR1 is LNHDA and CDR2 is SQIVND (reference sequence). The CDR3 sequence is 13 residues long. In DNA form, the CDR3 reads TGTGCCAGTAGTCGACAGGGGGCGGAAAAACTGTTTTTT. Translated, it gives CASSRQGAEKLFF. Drawing the rest from reference TRBV19 and TRBJ1-4, the complete variable domain is DGGITQSPKYLFRKEGQNVTLSCEQNLNHDAMYWYRQDPGQGLRLIYYSQIVNDFQKGDIAEGYSVSREKKESFPLTVTSAQKNPTAFYLCASSRQGAEKLFFGSGTQLSVL.

V and J are TRBV30 and TRBJ1-2; D ambiguous. With 3 bases removed from V and 8 bases from J, the gap between germline ends came to 10 bases. CDR1 is GTSNPN, CDR2 SVGIG, per germline (reference sequence). This CDR3 comprises 11 residues. The CDR3 DNA is TGTGCCTGGAGCGCAAACGGGGGCTACACCTTC. Its protein is CAWSANGGYTF.

This clone was counted a single time. The chain joins TRBV5-1 to TRBJ2-2; TRBD1 matches at 7 bases. V dropped 4 bases and J dropped 1; count of bases not matched to a gene: 16. Germline CDR1 reads SGHRS; CDR2 reads YFSETQ. The CDR3 is 19 amino acids. CDR3 nucleotides: TGCGCCAGCAGCAAACTAGGTGGCACGGGACAGATGAACACCGGGGAGCTGTTTTTT. Translation gives CASSKLGGTGQMNTGELFF.

The CDR3: CASSFEGIFNSPLHF. CDR3 bases: TGTGCCAGCAGCTTTGAGGGAATCTTTAATTCACCCCTCCACTTT. The chain uses TRBV5-6 and TRBJ1-6; no firm D call. This CDR3 spans 15 amino acids. V lost 2 bases, J lost 6 bases, and 12 bases lay in between. Germline V gives CDR1 SGHDT, CDR2 YYEEEE.

The chain combines TRBV29-1 with TRBJ2-2; a weak D match, TRBD1 (6 bases). V gave up 6 bases and J gave up 1 base, with 9 bases separating them. From germline, CDR1 is SQVTM and CDR2 ANQGSEA. The CDR3 runs to 13 residues. The CDR3 sequence is CSVTTGNTGELFF. CDR3 nucleotides: TGCAGCGTCACGACAGGGAACACCGGGGAGCTGTTTTTT.

The V and J genes are TRBV2 and TRBJ2-7, with D unresolved. The germline V gene has CDR1 SNHLY and CDR2 FYNNEI. V was clipped by 5 bases and J by 3 bases, with 8 bases between them. This CDR3 contains 12 residues. The CDR3 here is CASSTAGYEQYF. The CDR3 coding sequence is TGTGCCAGCAGTACTGCAGGCTACGAGCAGTACTTC.

This clone was observed once. This chain uses TRBV2 with TRBJ2-1; a possible D gene is TRBD1 (6 bases). Germline V CDR1 and CDR2: SNHLY, FYNNEI. The CDR3 covers 19 residues. Trimming removed 6 bases at V and 0 bases at J, with 24 bases between. This chain's CDR3 is CASSSRIGQTASSYNEQFF. The CDR3 DNA is TGTGCCAGCAGCTCCCGGATAGGACAGACTGCGAGCTCCTACAATGAGCAGTTCTTC. Combining the CDR3 with reference TRBV2 and TRBJ2-1 gives the whole variable domain EPEVTQTPSHQVTQMGQEVILRCVPISNHLYFYWYRQILGQKVEFLVSFYNNEISEKSEIFDDQFSVERPDGSNFTLKIRSTKLEDSAMYFCASSSRIGQTASSYNEQFFGPGTRLTVL.

V usage is TRBV6-5 and J usage is TRBJ1-1; D is undetermined. Trimming took off 11 bases at V and 3 bases at J, with 16 bases between the two ends. CDR1 and CDR2 from the germline V gene are MNHEY and SVGAGI. CDR3 length: 13 residues. CDR3 sequence: CASTAATYTEAFF. The CDR3 nucleotides read TGTGCCTCCACTGCGGCCACCTACACTGAAGCTTTCTTT.

The V and J genes are TRBV30 and TRBJ2-7; TRBD2 might be the D (6 bases). CDR1 GTSNPN and CDR2 SVGIG come from the germline V gene (reference sequence). V lost 3 bases and J 3 bases, leaving 9 bases between the germline ends. The CDR3 covers 12 residues. The CDR3: CAWSRGDYEQYF. CDR3 DNA: TGTGCCTGGAGCCGCGGGGACTACGAGCAGTACTTC.

This rearrangement joins TRBV2 to TRBJ1-2; D may be TRBD1 (5 bases). The CDR3 is made up of 15 amino acids. Germline CDR1 and CDR2: SNHLY and FYNNEI. V shed 3 bases and J shed 3 bases, with 14 bases lying between them. CDR3 sequence reads: CASSETVIFYYGYTF. The CDR3 bases are TGTGCCAGCAGTGAGACAGTTATTTTTTACTATGGCTACACCTTC.

The gene calls are TRBV19 and TRBJ2-3; tentative D call: TRBD1 (5 bases). Germline V gives CDR1 LNHDA, CDR2 SQIVND (reference sequence). This CDR3 is built from 15 residues. V lost 7 bases to trimming and J lost 0 bases, with 14 bases between them. CDR3 DNA: TGTGCCAGTAAACCGCAGGGCGCTAGCACAGATACGCAGTATTTT. It is translated as CASKPQGASTDTQYF.

The chain couples TRBV7-8 to TRBJ2-1; 10 bases line up with TRBD1. This CDR3 has 16 amino acids. The V gene's germline CDR1 is SGHVS and CDR2 FQNEAQ. V gave up 4 bases and J gave up 3 bases; unmatched junction bases: 6. The CDR3 spells CASSYRQGAVYNEQFF. The CDR3 DNA is TGTGCCAGCAGCTACAGACAGGGGGCGGTCTACAATGAGCAGTTCTTC.

This chain links TRBV7-6 with TRBJ2-1; 16 bases fit TRBD2. Germline V gene data show CDR1 as SGHVS and CDR2 as FNYEAQ. Unmatched junction bases numbered 4, after V lost 3 bases and J lost 8 bases. The CDR3 is 16 amino acids. For the CDR3, the DNA is TGTGCCAGCAGCTTTGGGACTAGCGGGGGGGCGGATGAGCAGTTCTTC. Encoded protein: CASSFGTSGGADEQFF.

The chain couples TRBV29-1 to TRBJ2-7; D perhaps matches TRBD1 (6 bases). The CDR3 sequence is 14 residues long. Per the germline V gene, CDR1 is SQVTM and CDR2 is ANQGSEA. V lost 2 bases and J 10 bases, leaving 21 bases between the germline ends. The CDR3 DNA reads TGCAGCGTTGAACCATTATTTCAGACAGGACATCAGTACTTC. Translation: CSVEPLFQTGHQYF.

This rearrangement joins TRBV19 to TRBJ2-3; TRBD2 aligns across 11 bases. Germline CDR1 is LNHDA and CDR2 is SQIVND (reference sequence). The CDR3 length is 14 residues. V lost 6 bases, J lost 4 bases, and 3 bases stayed unmatched. This CDR3 is CASRELAGADTQYF. Here the CDR3 DNA reads TGTGCCAGTAGGGAACTAGCGGGAGCAGATACGCAGTATTTT.

The chain combines TRBV5-4 with TRBJ2-3; D may be TRBD2 (6 bases). CDR3 length: 14 residues. The V end was cut by 0 bases, the J end by 3 bases, with 8 bases between. The germline V gene has CDR1 SGHNT and CDR2 YYREEE (reference sequence). CDR3 loop: CASSLDSGTDTQYF. In DNA form, the CDR3 reads TGTGCCAGCAGCTTGGATAGCGGTACAGATACGCAGTATTTT.

On this clone: At one of its ends the junction is not consistent with the germline gene, which may arise from a read error. J is TRBJ1-2 and V is TRBV28; TRBD1 matches 10 bases. The CDR3 is made up of 13 amino acids. Germline CDR1 and CDR2: MDHEN and SYDVKM. The CDR3 is CASSLNFGDRGLF. The CDR3, as DNA: TGTGCCAGCAGTTTAAATTTCGGAGACAGGGGGCTATTC.

V gene TRBV7-2 combines with J gene TRBJ2-3; tentatively, D is TRBD1 (5 bases). CDR3 size: 16 residues. Germline CDR1 is SGHTA and CDR2 is FQGNSA. Trimming stripped 4 bases from V and 8 bases from J, with 22 bases between. The CDR3 here is CASSSDRQQGTSTQYF. CDR3 nucleotide sequence: TGTGCCAGCAGCTCCGATCGACAGCAGGGAACGAGTACGCAGTATTTT.

This clone has a single count. The CDR3 DNA sequence: TGTGCCAGCAGCTTAGTAGGAGGATTGGACCTCCCGAATTCACCCCTCCACTTT. Amino acids: CASSLVGGLDLPNSPLHF. The chain has TRBV7-2 and TRBJ1-6; D unresolved. Germline CDR1 is SGHTA and CDR2 is FQGNSA. V lost 1 base and J lost 7, with 20 bases in between. The CDR3 length is 18 residues.

This clone was seen only a few times. The chain is built from TRBV19 and TRBJ1-2, with D maybe TRBD1 (5 bases). The CDR3 contains 16 residues. The ends were cut back, 5 bases at V and 6 bases at J, with 22 bases in the middle. CDR1 is LNHDA, CDR2 SQIVND, per germline (reference sequence). CDR3 loop: CASSVPRWPAGDGYTF. CDR3 nucleotides: TGTGCCAGTAGTGTACCAAGATGGCCTGCGGGGGATGGCTACACCTTC. The variable domain in full, completed from reference TRBV19 and TRBJ1-2, reads DGGITQSPKYLFRKEGQNVTLSCEQNLNHDAMYWYRQDPGQGLRLIYYSQIVNDFQKGDIAEGYSVSREKKESFPLTVTSAQKNPTAFYLCASSVPRWPAGDGYTFGSGTRLTVV.

The chain couples TRBV11-2 to TRBJ2-1; 8 nucleotides align to TRBD1. V gave up 6 bases and J gave up 0 bases; unmatched junction bases: 4. The CDR3 loop spans 15 amino acids. CDR1 is SGHAT, CDR2 FQNNGV, per germline. The CDR3 sequence is CASRLQGASYNEQFF. Here the CDR3 DNA reads TGTGCCAGCAGGCTTCAGGGGGCCTCCTACAATGAGCAGTTCTTC.

The rearrangement joins TRBV4-3 to TRBJ2-7; 13 positions match TRBD2. V was clipped by 0 bases and J by 4 bases; unmatched bases: 6. The CDR3 sequence is 17 residues long. CDR1 and CDR2 (germline): LGHNA, YSLEER. Here the CDR3 reads CASSQEWRTSGGYEQYF. As DNA, the CDR3 is TGCGCCAGCAGCCAAGAATGGAGGACTAGCGGGGGATACGAGCAGTACTTC.

The rearrangement uses TRBV10-1 and TRBJ1-2, with D hard to call. Germline V lookup: CDR1 WNHNN, CDR2 SYGVQD (reference sequence). The CDR3 is 13 residues long. Trimming stripped 4 bases from V and 8 bases from J, with 14 bases between. The CDR3 here is CASSANSRGGYTF. The CDR3, as DNA: TGCGCCAGCAGTGCGAACTCCCGCGGAGGCTACACCTTC.

This clone came up once. The J gene is TRBJ1-5, the V gene TRBV6-5, with D unclear. This CDR3 has 13 residues. V shed 8 bases and J shed 3 bases, with 11 bases lying between them. Germline values: CDR1 MNHEY, CDR2 SVGAGI. In DNA form, the CDR3 reads TGTGCCAGCCTTTCGGGGTACAATCAGCCCCAGCATTTT. Protein sequence: CASLSGYNQPQHF.

The chain uses TRBV6-5 and TRBJ2-1; TRBD2 might be the D (7 bases). This CDR3 is built from 15 residues. CDR1 is MNHEY, CDR2 SVGAGI, per germline. V lost 2 bases, J lost 8 bases, and 16 bases lay in between. The CDR3 loop reads CASSYRGGRGDEQFF. CDR3 coding DNA: TGTGCCAGCAGTTACAGGGGGGGGCGAGGGGATGAGCAGTTCTTC.

V gene TRBV2 combines with J gene TRBJ2-3; 9 bases line up with TRBD2. V dropped 6 bases and J dropped 1; count of bases not matched to a gene: 5. The CDR3 covers 15 residues. Germline V lookup: CDR1 SNHLY, CDR2 FYNNEI. The CDR3 DNA sequence: TGTGCCAGCAGCTTCCAGCGGGGGGGCACAGATACGCAGTATTTT. Translation gives CASSFQRGGTDTQYF. The variable domain in full, completed from reference TRBV2 and TRBJ2-3, reads EPEVTQTPSHQVTQMGQEVILRCVPISNHLYFYWYRQILGQKVEFLVSFYNNEISEKSEIFDDQFSVERPDGSNFTLKIRSTKLEDSAMYFCASSFQRGGTDTQYFGPGTRLTVL.

This clone was seen once. This chain links TRBV9 with TRBJ2-1, with TRBD2 matching over 9 bases. V was pared by 6 bases and J by 12 bases, with 16 bases of the junction left unmatched. Germline V gene sequence: CDR1 SGDLS, CDR2 YYNGEE. CDR3 size: 15 residues. This CDR3 reads CASTHPRREGSGQFF. The CDR3 DNA is TGTGCCAGCACTCACCCCCGGCGGGAGGGCAGCGGGCAGTTCTTC.

The genes are TRBV11-2 and TRBJ2-3, with D possibly TRBD2 on 5 matching bases. The CDR3 is made up of 16 amino acids. Germline values: CDR1 SGHAT, CDR2 FQNNGV. V was shortened by 2 bases and J by 6 bases, with 18 bases between the two germline ends. The CDR3 reads CASSLRDPLEWDTQYF. The DNA for the CDR3 is TGTGCCAGCAGCTTACGGGATCCCTTGGAGTGGGATACGCAGTATTTT.